The entry below describes one T cell receptor beta chain. Antigen specificity is unknown. This specimen comes from a study of CD4+ T cells in melanoma. Germline V gene sequence: CDR1 MNHEY, CDR2 SMNVEV (reference sequence). The CDR3 extends over 15 amino acids. V lost 0 bases to trimming and J lost 2 bases, with 10 bases between them. The data were produced by immunoSEQ multiplex PCR, yet TCRdb's version contains in-frame clones alone and is incomplete. The top ten hold less than 2% of the sample, which has about 140,000 clones, around 90% seen once. Study-level results: Reportedly, melanoma neoantigen-specific CD4+ T cells showed varied differentiation states. CD8+ T cell, macrophage and B cell function reportedly correlated with neoantigen-specific CD4+ T cells.

V gene TRBV27 combines with J gene TRBJ1-1; D is ambiguous. The sequence was collected from a human donor with melanoma. The CDR3 is CASSLSWGANTEAFF. For the CDR3, the DNA is TGTGCCAGCAGTTTATCGTGGGGAGCTAACACTGAAGCTTTCTTT.